The 4 T cell receptor beta chains listed next were all sequenced from one sample in a study of blood T cell repertoires in COVID-19. The method was immunoSEQ multiplex PCR; TCRdb's version includes in-frame clones alone and lacks a portion of them. Seen here are about 240,000 clones, approximately 86% observed once, and the top ten hold under 9%. Sequenced: peripheral blood. These receptors were obtained from a woman in her 70s with active or convalescent COVID-19.

A word on this clone: Additional DNA sequences in this sample encode the identical CDR3. The rearrangement links TRBV7-9 to TRBJ1-1; D gene uncertain. Germline V gene data show CDR1 as SEHNR and CDR2 as FQNEAQ (reference sequence). This CDR3 has 15 amino acids. V lost 0 bases and J lost 0, with 8 bases in between. The CDR3 DNA is TGTGCCAGCAGCTTAGCCGGAGGGCTGAACACTGAAGCTTTCTTT. Protein product: CASSLAGGLNTEAFF.

V is TRBV6-1 and J is TRBJ2-1; 10 positions match TRBD2. After removal of 2 bases from V and 4 bases from J, the junction contained 2 bases not matched to a gene. Germline lookup yields CDR1 MNHNS and CDR2 SASEGT. The CDR3 is made up of 15 amino acids. In DNA, the CDR3 is TGTGCCAGCAGTGAATGGACTAGCGGTTACAATGAGCAGTTCTTC. Its protein is CASSEWTSGYNEQFF.

This clone was seen once. The rearrangement uses TRBV2 and TRBJ2-7; D is unclear. Germline values: CDR1 SNHLY, CDR2 FYNNEI. This CDR3 is 15 amino acids long. V lost 6 bases and J 1 base, leaving 16 bases between the germline ends. CDR3 amino acids: CASSDSFTRSYEQYF. The CDR3, as DNA: TGTGCCAGCAGCGACTCTTTTACGCGGTCCTACGAGCAGTACTTC.

CDR3 in DNA: TGTGCCAGCAGCCAAGAGGACAGGGGTACAGATACGCAGTATTTT. Translating it yields CASSQEDRGTDTQYF. V gene TRBV3-1 (or the pseudogene TRBV3-2) combines with J gene TRBJ2-3, with 9 positions matching TRBD1. The CDR3 spans 15 residues. Germline lookup yields CDR1 LGHDT and CDR2 YNNKEL (reference sequence). V shed 0 bases, J shed 3 bases, and the junction held 1 base outside the gene matches.